The T cell receptor beta chain described here comes from a study of cytomegalovirus exposure and HLA in healthy donors. Study-wide background: Membership in the Caucasian-associated ancestry cluster was found for about four fifths of about 430 genotyped donors.

PCR used 60 Vbeta primers and 13 Jbeta primers. In the original processing: The count from a later analysis was about 80 million unique TCR beta chains, around 11 million of them shared. This table comes from immunoSEQ multiplex PCR, and its TCRdb copy is limited to in-frame clones, with some not included. V, J and clone size derive from that table, while D and trimming were established from the DNA sequence. The data contain some 80,000 clones, under 80% of them singletons. Per germline, CDR1 SGHDT and CDR2 YYEEEE. V shed 1 base and J shed 4 bases, with 10 bases lying between them. CDR3 length: 14 amino acids. About this clone itself: The antigen is unknown.

Study-wide results and limits: Reports indicate that TCR beta sequences accurately predicted the HLA-A and HLA-B alleles of most subjects.

The J gene is TRBJ2-3, the V gene TRBV5-6; D unclear. This receptor was obtained from a man aged 18 to 30 in good health and CMV-seropositive. Material: PBMCs. For the CDR3, the DNA is TGTGCCAGCAGCTTGTCCCTAAGTGCAGATACGCAGTATTTT. Protein product: CASSLSLSADTQYF.